This is a list of T cell receptor beta chains from one sample in a study of neurological immune-mediated disorders. TCRdb fed the 5' RACE reads into MiXCR, producing one record per CDR3 protein. This table holds 50,000 to 55,000 distinct CDR3 sequences, around 4% found once. Specimen: PBMCs. These receptors were taken from a man in his sixties with multiple sclerosis. The CDR3 runs from the conserved cysteine through the conserved F or W. A D gene is named only where the DNA matches it firmly. A clone size is listed for some rows: how often the clone was seen (once, few, many), or a class if it is expanded.

>.|TRBV29-1|TRBJ1-2|many
CSARGPGDTF
TGCAGCGCCCGGGGGCCCGGGGACACCTTC
>.|TRBV20-1|TRBJ2-1|many
CSARVTTTISYNEQFF
TGCAGTGCGCGCGTGACTACCACGATCTCCTACAATGAGCAGTTCTTC
>.|TRBV7-9|TRBJ2-2|many
CASSDRNTGELFF
TGTGCCAGCAGCGACCGGAACACCGGGGAGCTGTTTTTT
>.|TRBV28|TRBJ2-1|many
CASSLTYNEQFF
TGTGCCAGCAGTTTAACGTACAATGAGCAGTTCTTC
>TRBD2|TRBV7-2|TRBJ2-7|many
CASSFPTSGISYEQYF
TGTGCCAGCAGCTTCCCGACTAGCGGGATCTCCTACGAGCAGTACTTC
>.|TRBV2|TRBJ1-1|many
CASSQGWIDTEAFF
TGTGCCAGCAGCCAGGGTTGGATTGACACTGAAGCTTTCTTT
>TRBD1|TRBV7-8|TRBJ1-4|many
CASSRTGGGNEKLFF
TGTGCCAGCAGCCGGACAGGGGGAGGTAATGAAAAACTGTTTTTT
>.|TRBV20-1|TRBJ2-1|many
CSAAPSVGSYNEQFF
TGCAGTGCTGCACCCTCCGTGGGCTCCTACAATGAGCAGTTCTTC
>.|TRBV20-1|TRBJ1-2|many
CSAPRDFTNYGYTF
TGCAGTGCTCCCCGGGACTTTACTAACTATGGCTACACCTTC
>TRBD1|TRBV15|TRBJ2-7|many
CATSVRGKGYEQYF
TGTGCCACCAGCGTCAGGGGGAAAGGGTACGAGCAGTACTTC
>.|TRBV7-9|TRBJ1-1|few
CASSARRGGQGPAFF
TGTGCCAGCAGCGCTCGGAGGGGCGGGCAGGGTCCAGCTTTCTTT
>.|TRBV5-1|TRBJ2-5|many
CASSFQGPQETQYF
TGCGCCAGCAGCTTCCAGGGACCTCAAGAGACCCAGTACTTC
>TRBD2|TRBV4-1|TRBJ2-2|many
CASRIRGSTGELFF
TGCGCCAGCAGGATCCGCGGGAGCACCGGGGAGCTGTTTTTT
>.|TRBV6-6|TRBJ1-2|many
CASSYSTDVYGYTF
TGTGCCAGCAGTTACTCGACAGACGTCTATGGCTACACCTTC
>TRBD1|TRBV11-2|TRBJ2-2|.
CASSLPGTGGTGELFF
TGTGCCAGCAGCCTCCCGGGGACAGGGGGAACCGGGGAGCTGTTTTTT
>TRBD2|TRBV20-1|TRBJ2-7|many
CSARGGGAARGIEQYF
TGCAGTGCTCGGGGGGGAGGGGCGGCCCGAGGAATCGAGCAGTACTTC
>.|TRBV29-1|TRBJ2-7|.
CSVGGGIYEQYF
TGCAGCGTTGGGGGAGGAATCTACGAGCAGTACTTC
>.|TRBV3-1|TRBJ1-2|many
CAIDRKGVNYGYTF
TGTGCCATCGACCGTAAGGGGGTAAACTATGGCTACACCTTC
>.|TRBV5-1|TRBJ2-7|many
CASSPWTDPYEQYF
TGCGCCAGTTCACCGTGGACAGATCCCTACGAGCAGTACTTC
>.|TRBV12-3/TRBV12-4|TRBJ1-2|few
CASSFRLAYGYTF
TGTGCCAGCAGTTTTCGGCTCGCCTATGGCTACACCTTC
>.|TRBV28|TRBJ2-7|.
CASSPMSRQKLW
TGTGCCAGCAGTCCCATGTCCCGACAGAAACTTTGG
>.|TRBV6-5|TRBJ2-5|many
CASSYYPGDGPQYF
TGTGCCAGCAGTTACTATCCGGGGGACGGACCCCAGTACTTC
>.|TRBV7-9|TRBJ2-7|many
CASRPLTALSHEQYF
TGTGCCAGCAGGCCCCTTACCGCCCTAAGTCACGAGCAGTACTTC
>TRBD2|TRBV7-8|TRBJ2-1|medium-sized
CASSNQVGLAAYNEQFF
TGTGCCAGCAGCAACCAAGTGGGGCTAGCGGCTTACAATGAGCAGTTCTTC
>TRBD2|TRBV5-1|TRBJ2-7|many
CASNGTSGDSYEQYF
TGCGCCAGCAACGGGACTAGCGGGGACTCCTACGAGCAGTACTTC
>TRBD2|TRBV10-2|TRBJ2-7|few
CASSPTSGRYEQYF
TGCGCCAGCAGTCCGACTAGCGGGAGATACGAGCAGTACTTC
>TRBD1|TRBV6-5|TRBJ2-5|many
CASSGTGSLETQYF
TGTGCCAGCAGCGGGACAGGGAGCTTAGAGACCCAGTACTTC
>.|TRBV5-1|TRBJ1-5|many
CASSLEDGFNQPQHF
TGCGCCAGCAGCTTGGAGGACGGTTTCAATCAGCCCCAGCATTTT
>TRBD1|TRBV5-1|TRBJ1-4|many
CASSLATGTNEKLFF
TGCGCCAGCAGCTTGGCGACAGGGACTAATGAAAAACTGTTTTTT
>TRBD1|TRBV2|TRBJ2-5|.
CASSGTGIETQYF
TGTGCCAGCAGTGGGACAGGGATAGAGACCCAGTACTTC
>.|TRBV20-1|TRBJ2-1|many
CSARSGAYNEQFF
TGCAGTGCTAGATCGGGGGCCTACAATGAGCAGTTCTTC
>.|TRBV29-1|TRBJ1-1|.
CSASHTEAFF
TGCAGCGCCTCGCACACTGAAGCTTTCTTT
>.|TRBV10-1|TRBJ2-3|many
CASSAGIAYTDTQYF
TGCGCCAGCAGTGCGGGAATAGCTTACACAGATACGCAGTATTTT
>TRBD1|TRBV6-1|TRBJ1-3|many
CASRDNRGSSSGNTIYF
TGTGCCAGCAGGGACAACAGGGGCTCTAGCTCTGGAAACACCATATATTTT
>TRBD2|TRBV3-1|TRBJ2-1|.
CASSQWGVSGTDEQFF
TGTGCCAGCAGCCAATGGGGGGTTAGCGGGACGGATGAGCAGTTCTTC
>.|TRBV5-6|TRBJ1-5|many
CASSVGLMDQPQHF
TGTGCCAGCAGCGTGGGACTGATGGATCAGCCCCAGCATTTT
>.|TRBV10-3|TRBJ1-5|many
CAISESFGNQPQHF
TGTGCCATCAGTGAGTCCTTCGGCAATCAGCCCCAGCATTTT
>.|TRBV12-3/TRBV12-4|TRBJ1-5|many
CASSFERNGPNQPQHF
TGTGCCAGCAGTTTTGAGAGGAATGGGCCCAATCAGCCCCAGCATTTT
>.|TRBV5-6|TRBJ2-1|many
CASSLETVAYNEQFF
TGTGCCAGCAGCTTGGAGACAGTCGCGTACAATGAGCAGTTCTTC
>.|TRBV5-1|TRBJ2-1|many
CASSLDRYEQFF
TGCGCCAGCAGCCTGGACAGATATGAGCAGTTCTTC
>.|TRBV6-5|TRBJ1-2|many
CAATSGMQGYTF
TGTGCCGCCACCTCCGGGATGCAGGGCTACACCTTC
>TRBD1|TRBV20-1|TRBJ2-2|many
CSAYGTGRRTGELFF
TGCAGTGCTTACGGGACAGGGAGGAGGACCGGGGAGCTGTTTTTT
>TRBD1|TRBV7-2|TRBJ1-4|many
CASSQRQGATNEKLFF
TGTGCCAGCAGCCAAAGGCAGGGGGCAACTAATGAAAAACTGTTTTTT
>TRBD1|TRBV5-1|TRBJ1-2|few
CASRSGTGWYGYTF
TGCGCCAGCAGATCCGGGACAGGGTGGTATGGCTACACCTTC